Given below is one TCR beta chain in context. This record belongs to a study of blood T cell repertoires in COVID-19. Germline loops: CDR1 SNHLY, CDR2 FYNNEI. This CDR3 spans 13 amino acids. V was trimmed by 7 bases and J by 0 bases, leaving 9 bases between them. The protocol was immunoSEQ multiplex PCR, while the TCRdb copy is restricted to in-frame clones and leaves out a portion. The repertoire holds some 87,000 clones, with around 88% as singletons. V gene TRBV2 combines with J gene TRBJ1-1; D is unclear. The TCR comes from a man aged 80 or over with active or convalescent COVID-19. The sequenced material came from peripheral blood. The chain's CDR3 is CASIDSLNTEAFF. The CDR3, as DNA: TGTGCCAGCATAGACTCCTTGAACACTGAAGCTTTCTTT.